Listed below are T cell receptor beta chains from one sample, sequenced in a study of blood T cell repertoires in COVID-19. Only in-frame clones appear in the TCRdb table, and some are missing; sequencing was by immunoSEQ multiplex PCR. The data show around 140,000 clones, 80% to 90% seen once. Sequenced: peripheral blood. The receptors come from a man between 45 and 60 years old who had recovered from COVID-19. CDR3s include the opening cysteine and the closing phenylalanine or tryptophan. A D gene is named only where the DNA matches it firmly. Clone size is stated in some rows and not others, as once, few, many or a class when expanded.

>TRBJ2-5|TRBV4-1|TRBD2|-
TGCGCCAGCAGCCAAGATGAACGGGGGGGATGGGAGACCCAGTACTTC
CASSQDERGGWETQYF
>TRBJ1-3|TRBV7-6|-|-
TGTGCCAGCAGCAATGGACAGTCCTCTGGAAACACCATATATTTT
CASSNGQSSGNTIYF
>TRBJ1-2|TRBV12-5|TRBD1|-
TGTGCTAGTGGACCGGGACAGGGGGTTGGCTACACCTTC
CASGPGQGVGYTF
>TRBJ2-1|TRBV5-8|-|few
TGTGCCAGCAGCTTGGTTGGGACAAGGGTCAATGAGCAGTTCTTC
CASSLVGTRVNEQFF
>TRBJ1-2|TRBV15|TRBD1|-
TGTGCCACCAGTCGGGCAGGGGGCGACTATGGCTACACCTTC
CATSRAGGDYGYTF
>TRBJ2-2|TRBV5-1|TRBD1|-
TGCGCCAGCAGCTTCGGACAGGGCACCGGGGAGCTGTTTTTT
CASSFGQGTGELFF
>TRBJ2-3|TRBV9|-|-
TGTGCCAGCAGCTCCGGGACAATATCCCCCACAGATACGCAGTATTTT
CASSSGTISPTDTQYF
>TRBJ1-4|TRBV19|TRBD1|-
TGTGCCAGCGGAACGCTTCAGGGGGCTAATAATGAAAAACTGTTTTTT
CASGTLQGANNEKLFF
>TRBJ2-7|TRBV3-1/TRBV3-2|TRBD1|once
TGTGCCAGCAGCCAAGCTGACAGGGGGTCTTACGAGCAGTACTTC
CASSQADRGSYEQYF
>TRBJ1-3|TRBV6-5|-|-
TGTGCCAGCAGTTACTCGAACGGGTTCTCTGGAAACACCATATATTTT
CASSYSNGFSGNTIYF
>TRBJ2-3|TRBV18|TRBD2|-
TGTGCCAGCTCAAATTTTGGCGGGGGTACAACCACAGATACGCAGTATTTT
CASSNFGGGTTTDTQYF
>TRBJ2-3|TRBV5-1|TRBD1|-
TGCGCCAGCAGCTTGGAAGGGACAGGGACGACAGATACGCAGTATTTT
CASSLEGTGTTDTQYF
>TRBJ2-7|TRBV5-1|-|-
TGCGCCAGCAGCCCCGGTGAGGCACCCTACGAGCAGTACTTC
CASSPGEAPYEQYF
>TRBJ1-2|TRBV19|TRBD1|-
TGTGCCAGTAGTCCCCGGGACAGGGCTAATGGCTACACCTTC
CASSPRDRANGYTF
>TRBJ1-3|TRBV7-2|TRBD1|few
TGTGCCAGCAGCCCAAGGGACAGCTCTGGAAACACCATATATTTT
CASSPRDSSGNTIYF
>TRBJ2-2|TRBV30|-|-
TGTGCCTGGAGTATTACAGGCACCGGGGAGCTGTTTTTT
CAWSITGTGELFF
>TRBJ2-1|TRBV19|TRBD2|once
TGTGCCAGTAGTATTTCTAGCGGGGAAGATTCTCGCAATGAGCAGTTCTTC
CASSISSGEDSRNEQFF
>TRBJ2-3|TRBV5-1|TRBD2|-
TGCGCCAGCAGCCATACTAGCGGGGCGACCACAGATACGCAGTATTTT
CASSHTSGATTDTQYF
>TRBJ1-2|TRBV29-1|-|-
TGCAGCGTTGAGGGGCCAGACAATAACTATGGCTACACCTTC
CSVEGPDNNYGYTF
>TRBJ2-7|TRBV11-2|-|-
TGTGCCAGCAGCTTAGGACAGCCTTCCTACGAGCAGTACTTC
CASSLGQPSYEQYF
>TRBJ1-4|TRBV6-5|TRBD1|-
TGTGCCAGCAGTTACACCTCACAGGGGGCGGCGAAAAAACTGTTTTTT
CASSYTSQGAAKKLFF
>TRBJ2-7|TRBV5-4|-|-
TGTGCCAGCAGCTCCCCGGGGGAAAGATCGAAATTCTACGAGCAGTACTTC
CASSSPGERSKFYEQYF
>TRBJ1-5|TRBV10-3|-|-
TGTGCCATTGCCGGAGGGACGCGCAATCAGCCCCAGCATTTT
CAIAGGTRNQPQHF
>TRBJ1-5|TRBV16|-|few
TGTGCCAGCAGCCAATCGTGGGTAGGGGATAGCAATCAGCCCCAGCATTTT
CASSQSWVGDSNQPQHF
>TRBJ2-3|TRBV18|-|once
TGTGCCAGCTCACCCGGACGGGGGACGGATACGCAGTATTTT
CASSPGRGTDTQYF
>TRBJ1-5|TRBV4-1|TRBD1|-
TGCGCCAGCAGCCGAGGGACAGGGTTTCAGCCCCAGCATTTT
CASSRGTGFQPQHF
>TRBJ1-4|TRBV2|-|-
TGTGCCAGCACAGGGTTCAGGGACTTCGCAACTAATGAAAAACTGTTTTTT
CASTGFRDFATNEKLFF
>TRBJ2-1|TRBV27|-|-
TGTGCCAGCAGTTTAGAGGACGGGACCTACAATGAGCAGTTCTTC
CASSLEDGTYNEQFF
>TRBJ1-5|TRBV2|-|-
TGTGCCAGCAGCCAGGGCGTTCAACAGCCCCAGCATTTT
CASSQGVQQPQHF
>TRBJ2-7|TRBV7-9|-|-
TGTGCCAGCAGCCCTTTATTTCGTCTAGCCTACGAGCAGTACTTC
CASSPLFRLAYEQYF
>TRBJ1-4|TRBV12-5|TRBD1|-
TGTGCTAGTGAGGAGAGGACAGGGGAGGGGAAACTGTTTTTT
CASEERTGEGKLFF
>TRBJ1-5|TRBV6-2/TRBV6-3|-|-
TGTGCCAGCAGTTACCAGGGGCGAACCCGCCAGCATTTT
CASSYQGRTRQHF
>TRBJ2-1|TRBV19|TRBD2|once
TGTGCCAGTAGTTGGGGCGCGGGGGGGACCTACAATGAGCAGTTCTTC
CASSWGAGGTYNEQFF
>TRBJ1-5|TRBV9|-|-
TGTGCCAGCAGCGAGGGGGGGGTCGGCAATCAGCCCCAGCATTTT
CASSEGGVGNQPQHF
>TRBJ1-2|TRBV6-2/TRBV6-3|-|few
TGTGCCAGCAGTACACCGACACACCCCAATGGCTACACCTTC
CASSTPTHPNGYTF
>TRBJ2-3|TRBV2|TRBD2|-
TGTGCCAGCTTCGGCGGGGGGGCCCCAGATACGCAGTATTTT
CASFGGGAPDTQYF
>TRBJ1-3|TRBV7-6|-|once
TGTGCCAGCTCATTTGAGAGGGCGTCCGAAAACACCATATATTTT
CASSFERASENTIYF
>TRBJ2-5|TRBV13|TRBD1|-
TGTGCCAGCAGCCATACCGGGACAGGGATCCAAGAGACCCAGTACTTC
CASSHTGTGIQETQYF
>TRBJ1-2|TRBV5-1|-|-
TGCGCCAGCAGCTTGGACAGGGATGGCTACACCTTC
CASSLDRDGYTF
>TRBJ2-5|TRBV5-1|-|-
TGCGCCAGCGCCGAACCTCCCAGGCAAGAGACCCAGTACTTC
CASAEPPRQETQYF
>TRBJ2-2|TRBV6-5|TRBD1|-
TGTGCCAGCAGTTACTCTGACAGGGTCACCGCCGGGGAGCTGTTTTTT
CASSYSDRVTAGELFF
>TRBJ1-5|TRBV11-2|-|-
TGTGCCAGCAGCTGGGGGGAGTTTCAGCCCCAGCATTTT
CASSWGEFQPQHF
>TRBJ2-3|TRBV7-9|TRBD1|-
TGTGCCAGCAGCCCCGGGACAGCCAGCACAGATACGCAGTATTTT
CASSPGTASTDTQYF
>TRBJ2-7|TRBV3-1/TRBV3-2|TRBD2|-
TGTGCCAGCAGCCCATCGGGGAGGGGATCCTACGAGCAGTACTTC
CASSPSGRGSYEQYF
>TRBJ1-2|TRBV5-1|TRBD1|few
TGCGCCAGCAGCGCCAACCGGGACAGGGTAGGCTACACCTTC
CASSANRDRVGYTF